This is a list of T cell receptor beta chains from one sample in a study of molecular identifiers for immune sequencing clone quantification. TCRdb re-derived calls from the PCR reads in MiXCR, one entry per CDR3 protein. This sample has about half a million distinct CDR3 sequences; about a fifth occur once, and the top ten carry 0.84%. Sample: naive CD8+ T cells from blood, with Jurkat cell RNA spiked in. Receptors were obtained from a human donor in good health. Some libraries in this study had Jurkat cell RNA spiked in. Each CDR3 is given with its conserved first and last residue. Fields, in order: CDR3 protein, CDR3 DNA, V gene, clone size, D gene, J gene. D genes are given only for firm matches. A row's size may be missing; if present it is once, few, many or a size class.

CDR3 protein: CASSQDVGSNRGYTF
CDR3 DNA: TGTGCCAGCAGCCAAGATGTGGGATCTAACCGAGGCTACACCTTC
V gene: TRBV14
clone size: few
D gene: -
J gene: TRBJ1-2

CDR3 protein: CASSHPPGREQYF
CDR3 DNA: TGTGCCAGCAGTCACCCGCCGGGGCGCGAGCAGTACTTC
V gene: TRBV12-3/TRBV12-4
clone size: many
D gene: -
J gene: TRBJ2-7

CDR3 protein: CAWTPGYNSGTQYF
CDR3 DNA: TGTGCCTGGACCCCGGGCTACAATAGTGGTACGCAGTATTTT
V gene: TRBV30
clone size: -
D gene: -
J gene: TRBJ2-3

CDR3 protein: CASSLWGSGELFF
CDR3 DNA: TGTGCCAGCAGCTTATGGGGGTCCGGGGAGCTGTTTTTT
V gene: TRBV11-2
clone size: many
D gene: -
J gene: TRBJ2-2

CDR3 protein: CASSPLSLVDEQYF
CDR3 DNA: TGTGCCAGCAGCCCCTTGTCCCTCGTGGACGAGCAGTACTTC
V gene: TRBV12-3/TRBV12-4
clone size: -
D gene: -
J gene: TRBJ2-7

CDR3 protein: CASSQEAGFLGYEQYF
CDR3 DNA: TGTGCCAGCAGCCAAGAGGCGGGGTTTCTAGGCTACGAGCAGTACTTC
V gene: TRBV4-2
clone size: -
D gene: -
J gene: TRBJ2-7

CDR3 protein: CASSFSGRTEAFF
CDR3 DNA: TGTGCCAGCAGTTTTTCAGGGAGAACTGAAGCTTTCTTT
V gene: TRBV27
clone size: -
D gene: -
J gene: TRBJ1-1

CDR3 protein: CASSLVLLSDTQYF
CDR3 DNA: TGCGCCAGCAGCTTGGTTCTTTTGTCAGATACGCAGTATTTT
V gene: TRBV5-1
clone size: -
D gene: -
J gene: TRBJ2-3

CDR3 protein: CASRGDRGGTDTQYF
CDR3 DNA: TGTGCCAGCAGAGGGGACAGGGGAGGCACAGATACGCAGTATTTT
V gene: TRBV12-3/TRBV12-4
clone size: many
D gene: TRBD1
J gene: TRBJ2-3

CDR3 protein: CASSVDGVGAEAFF
CDR3 DNA: TGTGCCAGCAGCGTAGATGGGGTTGGGGCTGAAGCTTTCTTT
V gene: TRBV9
clone size: many
D gene: -
J gene: TRBJ1-1